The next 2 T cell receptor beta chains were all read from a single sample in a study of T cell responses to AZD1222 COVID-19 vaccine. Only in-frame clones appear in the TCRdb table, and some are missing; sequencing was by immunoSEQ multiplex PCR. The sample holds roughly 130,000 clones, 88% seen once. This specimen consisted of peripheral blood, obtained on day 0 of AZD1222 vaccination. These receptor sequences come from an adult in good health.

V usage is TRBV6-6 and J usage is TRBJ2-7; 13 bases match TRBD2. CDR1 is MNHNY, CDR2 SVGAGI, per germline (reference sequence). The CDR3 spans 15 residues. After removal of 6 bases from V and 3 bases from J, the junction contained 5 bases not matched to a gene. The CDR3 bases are TGTGCCAGCAGCCCCGGGACTAGCGGGGTCTACGAGCAGTACTTC. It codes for CASSPGTSGVYEQYF.

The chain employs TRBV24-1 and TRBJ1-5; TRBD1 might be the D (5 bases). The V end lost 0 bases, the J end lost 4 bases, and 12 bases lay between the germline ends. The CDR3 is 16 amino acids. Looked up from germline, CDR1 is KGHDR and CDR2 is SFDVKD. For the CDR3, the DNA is TGTGCCACCAGTGATTTGTCCGGGACGGAGAATCAGCCCCAGCATTTT. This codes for CATSDLSGTENQPQHF.